This TCR beta chain was retrieved from a study of PD-L1 blockade in urothelial cancer. Noted time point: pretreatment peripheral blood. Assay: immunoSEQ multiplex PCR; the TCRdb copy retains only in-frame clones and omits some. The sample holds tens of thousands of clones, around 91% seen once. Sequenced material: PBMCs, taken around atezolizumab (anti-PD-L1) treatment. The TCR originated in a man in his fifties or sixties with urothelial cancer.

CDR3 in DNA: TGTGCCAGCAGCTACGTTGGGACTAGCGGAACTGGGGAGCAGTACTTC. This codes for CASSYVGTSGTGEQYF. This rearrangement joins TRBV7-2 to TRBJ2-7; 11 bases are shared with TRBD2. The CDR3 consists of 16 residues. J gave up 7 bases and V 4 bases, and 12 bases lay outside the gene matches. The germline V gene has CDR1 SGHTA and CDR2 FQGNSA. Supplemented by reference TRBV7-2 and TRBJ2-7, the full variable domain reads GAGVSQSPSNKVTEKGKDVELRCDPISGHTALYWYRQSLGQGLEFLIYFQGNSAPDKSGLPSDRFSAERTGGSVSTLTIQRTQQEDSAVYLCASSYVGTSGTGEQYFGPGTRLTVT.